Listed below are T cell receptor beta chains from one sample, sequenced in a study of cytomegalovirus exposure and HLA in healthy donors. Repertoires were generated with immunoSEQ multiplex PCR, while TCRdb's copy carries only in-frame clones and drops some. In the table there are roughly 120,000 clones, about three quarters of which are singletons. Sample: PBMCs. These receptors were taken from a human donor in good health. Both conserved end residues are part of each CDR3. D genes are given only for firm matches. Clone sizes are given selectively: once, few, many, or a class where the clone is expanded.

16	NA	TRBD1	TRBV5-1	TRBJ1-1	TGCGCCAGCAGAGGACAGGCACACGATATGGACACTGAAGCTTTCTTT	CASRGQAHDMDTEAFF
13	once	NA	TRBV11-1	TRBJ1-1	TGTGCCAGCAGCCCCCTGTCGAACACTGAAGCTTTCTTT	CASSPLSNTEAFF
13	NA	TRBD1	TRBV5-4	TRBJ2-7	TGTGCCAGCAGCTTGGACAGGGGACACGAGCAGTACTTC	CASSLDRGHEQYF
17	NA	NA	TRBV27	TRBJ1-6	TGTGCCAGCAGTCACCTTCTACAGAGCTCCTATAATTCACCCCTCCACTTT	CASSHLLQSSYNSPLHF
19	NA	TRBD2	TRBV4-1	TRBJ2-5	TGCGCCAGCAGCCAAGAGGGGGGGGTTCTAGCGGGGGGGCTGGAGACCCAGTACTTC	CASSQEGGVLAGGLETQYF
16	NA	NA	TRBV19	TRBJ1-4	TGTGCCAGTAGTGGGCCTGGGGGCCCGTCTAATGAAAAACTGTTTTTT	CASSGPGGPSNEKLFF
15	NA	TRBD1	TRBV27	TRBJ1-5	TGTGCCAGCAGTTCCGGGACAGGGGTTAATCAGCCCCAGCATTTT	CASSSGTGVNQPQHF
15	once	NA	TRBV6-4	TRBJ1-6	TGTGCCAGCAGTGACTCTGAGGGCTCGGCATCACCCCTCCACTTT	CASSDSEGSASPLHF
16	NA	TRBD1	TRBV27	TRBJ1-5	TGTGCCAGCAGTGCCCTCCATGACAGGGGATATCAGCCCCAGCATTTT	CASSALHDRGYQPQHF
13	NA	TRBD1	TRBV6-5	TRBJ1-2	TGTGCCAGCACTCGGACAGGGGGCTCTGGCTACACCTTC	CASTRTGGSGYTF
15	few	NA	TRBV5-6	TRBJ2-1	TGTGCCAGCAGCTTGCTGGCAGGCTCCTACAATGAGCAGTTCTTC	CASSLLAGSYNEQFF
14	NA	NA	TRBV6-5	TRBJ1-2	TGTGCCAGCAGTTACCGAGGTGGTGAGGGCGGCTACACCTTC	CASSYRGGEGGYTF
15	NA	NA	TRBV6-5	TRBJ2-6	TGTGCCAGCAAGGCGGATAACTCTGGGGCCAACGTCCTGACTTTC	CASKADNSGANVLTF
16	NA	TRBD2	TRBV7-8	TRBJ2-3	TGTGCCAGCAGCCCCGGGCTGGCGGGGGGGCGCGATACGCAGTATTTT	CASSPGLAGGRDTQYF
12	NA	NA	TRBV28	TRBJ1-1	TGTGCCAGCCTCGACAGGCCGTACGAAGCTTTCTTT	CASLDRPYEAFF
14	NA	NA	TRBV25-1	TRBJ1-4	TGTGCCAGCAGTGATTCTAGCTCTAATGAAAAACTGTTTTTT	CASSDSSSNEKLFF
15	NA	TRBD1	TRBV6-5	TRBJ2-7	TGTGCCAGCAGCCCGGGACAGACAGTCTCCTACGAGCAGTACTTC	CASSPGQTVSYEQYF
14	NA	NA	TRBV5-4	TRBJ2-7	TGTGCCAGCAGCTTGGCTGGACTAACGAGGGAGCAGTACTTC	CASSLAGLTREQYF
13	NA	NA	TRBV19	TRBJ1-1	TGTGCCAGTAGTATAGACGCCGGGGCTGAAGCTTTCTTT	CASSIDAGAEAFF
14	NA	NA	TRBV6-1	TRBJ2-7	TGTGCCAGCAGAAAGGGGCGTCCACCCTACGAGCAGTACTTC	CASRKGRPPYEQYF
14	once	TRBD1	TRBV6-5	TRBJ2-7	TGTGCCAGCGGGGGGGGGACAGGGATCTACGAGCAGTACTTC	CASGGGTGIYEQYF
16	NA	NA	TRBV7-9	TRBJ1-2	TGTGCCAGCAGCTTTGTTACAAATAGCGGGAACTATGGCTACACCTTC	CASSFVTNSGNYGYTF
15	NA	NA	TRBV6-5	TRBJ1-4	TGTGCCAGCAGCTACTACAGTGCAACTAATGAAAAACTGTTTTTT	CASSYYSATNEKLFF
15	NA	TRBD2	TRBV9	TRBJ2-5	TGTGCCAGCAGCCCCGGCGGGAGCGATCAAGAGACCCAGTACTTC	CASSPGGSDQETQYF
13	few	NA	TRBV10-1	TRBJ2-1	TGCGCCAGCAGTGTTAGACTAGATCGTGAGCAGTTCTTC	CASSVRLDREQFF
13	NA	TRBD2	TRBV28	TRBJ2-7	TGTGCCAGCAGTCTAGGACGGGAGGTAGTGCAGTACTTC	CASSLGREVVQYF
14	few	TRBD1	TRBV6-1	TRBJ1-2	TGTGCCAGCAGGACGGGACAGGGACACTATGGCTACACCTTC	CASRTGQGHYGYTF
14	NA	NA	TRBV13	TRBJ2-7	TGTGCCAGCAGCTACGGACTTGGGACCTACGAGCAGTACTTC	CASSYGLGTYEQYF
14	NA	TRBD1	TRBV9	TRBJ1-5	TGTGCCAGCAGCGGTGACAGGGCCGGTCAGCCCCAGCATTTT	CASSGDRAGQPQHF
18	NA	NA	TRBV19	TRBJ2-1	TGTGCCAGTAGTACCGATAGGAGGAGTATCGGACCCTACAATGAGCAGTTCTTC	CASSTDRRSIGPYNEQFF
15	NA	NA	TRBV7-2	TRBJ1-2	TGTGCCAGCAGCTTAAGCCGGGTCCTGGACTATGGCTACACCTTC	CASSLSRVLDYGYTF
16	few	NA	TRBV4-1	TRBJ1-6	TGCGCCAGCAGCCCCCACCCGGGGACCTATAATTCACCCCTCCACTTT	CASSPHPGTYNSPLHF
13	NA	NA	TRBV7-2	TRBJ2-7	TGTGCCAGCAGCCCGGACTACTCCTACGAGCAGTACTTC	CASSPDYSYEQYF
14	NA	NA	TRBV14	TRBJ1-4	TGTGCCAGCAGTAAACCGGATCTCGGGGAAAAACTGTTTTTT	CASSKPDLGEKLFF
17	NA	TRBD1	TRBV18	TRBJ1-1	TGTGCCAGCTCACCGTACAGGGGACGAGCTAGGAACACTGAAGCTTTCTTT	CASSPYRGRARNTEAFF
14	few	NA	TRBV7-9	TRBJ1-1	TGTGCCAGCAGCCCTATACAGGGTACTACTGAAGCTTTCTTT	CASSPIQGTTEAFF
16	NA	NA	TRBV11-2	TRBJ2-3	TGTGCCAGCAGCTTAGGGGGAGCGGGTGGGACAGATACGCAGTATTTT	CASSLGGAGGTDTQYF
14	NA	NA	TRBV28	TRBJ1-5	TGTGCCAGCAGTTCCAGGGGAAGCAATCAGCCCCAGCATTTT	CASSSRGSNQPQHF
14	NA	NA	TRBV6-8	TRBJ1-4	TGTGCCAGCAGTCCCCGGGGGGAGGGTGAAAAACTGTTTTTT	CASSPRGEGEKLFF
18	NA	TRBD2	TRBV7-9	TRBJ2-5	TGTGCCAGCAGCATCGGGGGGACTAGCGGGGGGGCAACGGAGACCCAGTACTTC	CASSIGGTSGGATETQYF
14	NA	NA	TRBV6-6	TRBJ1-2	TGTGCCAGCAGGCGAAGCACTCAGGGCGGTGGCTACACCTTC	CASRRSTQGGGYTF
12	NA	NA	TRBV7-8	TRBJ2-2	TGTGCCAGTTCCCCTGCAGGGAGGGAGCTGTTTTTT	CASSPAGRELFF
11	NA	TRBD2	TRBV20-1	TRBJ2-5	TGCAGTGTTGGGGGGGAAGAGACCCAGTACTTC	CSVGGEETQYF
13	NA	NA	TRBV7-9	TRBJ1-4	TGTGCCAACCAACAGGGCGCTAATGAAAAACTGTTTTTT	CANQQGANEKLFF
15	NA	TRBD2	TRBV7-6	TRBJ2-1	TGTGCCAGCAGCGCGCCGGGACTAGCGAACAATGAGCAGTTCTTC	CASSAPGLANNEQFF
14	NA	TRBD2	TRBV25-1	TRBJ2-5	TGTGCCAGCAGTGTATCGGCGGGGGTGGAGACCCAGTACTTC	CASSVSAGVETQYF
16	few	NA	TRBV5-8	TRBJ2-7	TGTGCCAGCAGCTTAAGAGGAAGGGACTGGAGCTACGAGCAGTACTTC	CASSLRGRDWSYEQYF
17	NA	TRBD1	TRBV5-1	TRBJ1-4	TGCGCCAGCAGCTTTTGGACAGGGGGCATTTTTGATGAAAAACTGTTTTTT	CASSFWTGGIFDEKLFF
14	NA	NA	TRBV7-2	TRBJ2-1	TGTGCCAGCAGCTTAGATCAGGGAAGGAATGAGCAGTTCTTC	CASSLDQGRNEQFF
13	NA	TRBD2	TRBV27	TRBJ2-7	TGTGCCAGCAGTCGGGGGGGTTCCTACGAGCAGTACTTC	CASSRGGSYEQYF
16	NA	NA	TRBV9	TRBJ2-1	TGTGCCAGCAGTTTCAACCTGAAACAGGACGACAATGAGCAGTTCTTC	CASSFNLKQDDNEQFF
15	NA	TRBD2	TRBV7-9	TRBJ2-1	TGTGCCAGCAGCTCAGCGGGGGCCCGGGCATATGAGCAGTTCTTC	CASSSAGARAYEQFF
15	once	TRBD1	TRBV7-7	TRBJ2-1	TGTGCTAGCAGCTTAGGGGACAGAGAGCTGGATGAGCAGTTCTTC	CASSLGDRELDEQFF